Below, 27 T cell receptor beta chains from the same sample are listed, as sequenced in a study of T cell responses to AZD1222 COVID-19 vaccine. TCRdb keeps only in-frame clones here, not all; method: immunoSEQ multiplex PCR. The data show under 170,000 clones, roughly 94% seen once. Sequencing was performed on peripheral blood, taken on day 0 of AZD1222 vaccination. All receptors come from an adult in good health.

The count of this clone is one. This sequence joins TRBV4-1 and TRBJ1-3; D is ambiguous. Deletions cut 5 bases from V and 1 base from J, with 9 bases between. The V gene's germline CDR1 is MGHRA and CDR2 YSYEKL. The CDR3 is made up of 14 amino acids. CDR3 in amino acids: CASSSPTSGNTIYF. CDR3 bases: TGCGCCAGCAGCAGCCCTACTTCTGGAAACACCATATATTTT.

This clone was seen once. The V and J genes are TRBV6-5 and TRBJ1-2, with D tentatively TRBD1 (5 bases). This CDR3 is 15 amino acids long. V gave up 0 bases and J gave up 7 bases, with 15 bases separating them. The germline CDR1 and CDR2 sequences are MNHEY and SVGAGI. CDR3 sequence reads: CASSYSIGGAGGYTF. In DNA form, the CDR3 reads TGTGCCAGCAGTTACTCGATCGGGGGAGCCGGTGGCTACACCTTC.

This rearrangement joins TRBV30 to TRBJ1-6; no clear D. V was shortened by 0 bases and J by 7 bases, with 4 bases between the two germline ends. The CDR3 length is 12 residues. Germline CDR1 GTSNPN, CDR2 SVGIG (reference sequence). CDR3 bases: TGTGCCTGGAGTGTGAGGAATTCACCCCTCCACTTT. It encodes CAWSVRNSPLHF. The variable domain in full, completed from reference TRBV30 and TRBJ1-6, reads SQTIHQWPATLVQPVGSPLSLECTVEGTSNPNLYWYRQAAGRGLQLLFYSVGIGQISSEVPQNLSASRPQDRQFILSSKKLLLSDSGFYLCAWSVRNSPLHFGNGTRLTVT.

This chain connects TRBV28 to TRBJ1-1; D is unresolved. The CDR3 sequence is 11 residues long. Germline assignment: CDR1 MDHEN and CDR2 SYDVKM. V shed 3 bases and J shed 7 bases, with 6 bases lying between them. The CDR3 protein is CASSFKVEAFF. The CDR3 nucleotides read TGTGCCAGCAGTTTTAAGGTTGAAGCTTTCTTT.

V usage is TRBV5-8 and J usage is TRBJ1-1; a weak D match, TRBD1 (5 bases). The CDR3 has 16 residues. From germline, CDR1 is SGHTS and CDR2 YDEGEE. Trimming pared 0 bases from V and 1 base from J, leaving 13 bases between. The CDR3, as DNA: TGTGCCAGCAGCTTGGGGGTATCGGACACGAACACTGAAGCTTTCTTT. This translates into CASSLGVSDTNTEAFF.

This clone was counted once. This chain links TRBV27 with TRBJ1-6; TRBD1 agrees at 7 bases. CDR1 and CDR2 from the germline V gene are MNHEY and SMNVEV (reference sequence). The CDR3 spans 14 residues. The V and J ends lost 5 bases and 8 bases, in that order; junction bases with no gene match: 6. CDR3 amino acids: CASSNSRGDSPLHF. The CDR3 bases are TGTGCCAGCAGTAACTCCAGGGGGGATTCACCCCTCCACTTT.

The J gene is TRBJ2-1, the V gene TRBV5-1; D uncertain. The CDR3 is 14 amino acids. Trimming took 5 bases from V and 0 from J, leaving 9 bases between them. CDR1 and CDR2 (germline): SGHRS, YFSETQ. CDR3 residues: CASRSLSSYNEQFF. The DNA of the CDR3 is TGCGCCAGCAGGAGTCTTAGCTCCTACAATGAGCAGTTCTTC.

Here the CDR3 reads CASSLGPGRPQHF. The CDR3 DNA sequence: TGTGCCAGCAGCTTGGGTCCGGGTCGGCCCCAGCATTTT. This chain connects TRBV5-8 to TRBJ1-5, with no clear D. The CDR3 spans 13 residues. Germline CDR1 and CDR2: SGHTS and YDEGEE. V lost 0 bases, J lost 9 bases, and 10 bases lay in between.

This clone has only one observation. The CDR3 DNA reads TGTGCCTGGAGGGACCCGGGATATGGATGGGAAAAACTGTTTTTT. Translation gives CAWRDPGYGWEKLFF. The chain couples TRBV30 to TRBJ1-4; no reliable D call. V lost 3 bases and J 8 bases, leaving 19 bases between the germline ends. This CDR3 is built from 15 residues. CDR1 is GTSNPN and CDR2 is SVGIG in the germline V gene (reference sequence).

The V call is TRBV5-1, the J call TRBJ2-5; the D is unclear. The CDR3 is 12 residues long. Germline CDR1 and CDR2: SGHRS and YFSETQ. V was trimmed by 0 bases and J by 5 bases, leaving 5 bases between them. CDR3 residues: CASSLAWETQYF. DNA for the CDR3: TGCGCCAGCAGCTTGGCCTGGGAGACCCAGTACTTC.

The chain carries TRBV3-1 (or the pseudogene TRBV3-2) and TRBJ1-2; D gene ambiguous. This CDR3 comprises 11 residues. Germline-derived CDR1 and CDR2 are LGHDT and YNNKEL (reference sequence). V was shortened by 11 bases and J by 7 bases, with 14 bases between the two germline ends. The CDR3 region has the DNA TGTGCCCCTAAGGGAGGGTCTGGCTACACCTTC. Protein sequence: CAPKGGSGYTF.

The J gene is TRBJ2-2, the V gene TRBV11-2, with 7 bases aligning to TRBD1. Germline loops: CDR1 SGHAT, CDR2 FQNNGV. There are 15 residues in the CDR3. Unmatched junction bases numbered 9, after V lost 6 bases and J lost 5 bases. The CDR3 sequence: CASRQDRIGTGELFF. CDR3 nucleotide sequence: TGTGCCAGCAGACAGGACAGGATCGGGACCGGGGAGCTGTTTTTT.

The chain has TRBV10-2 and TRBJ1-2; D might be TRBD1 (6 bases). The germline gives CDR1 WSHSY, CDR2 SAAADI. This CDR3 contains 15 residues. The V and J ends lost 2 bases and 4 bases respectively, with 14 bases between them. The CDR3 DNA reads TGCGCCAGCAGTGAGAGAGACAGGCCTCTCTATGGCTACACCTTC. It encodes CASSERDRPLYGYTF.

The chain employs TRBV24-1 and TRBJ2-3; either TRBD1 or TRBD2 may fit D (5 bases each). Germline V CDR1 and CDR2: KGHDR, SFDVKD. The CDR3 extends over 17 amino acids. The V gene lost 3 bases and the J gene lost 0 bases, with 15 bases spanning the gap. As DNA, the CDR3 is TGTGCCACCAGTGATGGGACCTACCCTCCTAGCACAGATACGCAGTATTTT. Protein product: CATSDGTYPPSTDTQYF.

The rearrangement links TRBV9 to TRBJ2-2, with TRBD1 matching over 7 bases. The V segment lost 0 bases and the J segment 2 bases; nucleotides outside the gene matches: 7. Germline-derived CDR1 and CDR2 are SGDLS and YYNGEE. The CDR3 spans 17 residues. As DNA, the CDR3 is TGTGCCAGCAGCGTAGCAGGTGGGACAGTCAACACCGGGGAGCTGTTTTTT. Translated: CASSVAGGTVNTGELFF.

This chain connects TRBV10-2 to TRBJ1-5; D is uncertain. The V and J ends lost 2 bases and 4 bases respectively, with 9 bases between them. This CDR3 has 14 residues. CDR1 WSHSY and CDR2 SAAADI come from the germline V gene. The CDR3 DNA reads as TGCGCCAGCAGTGAGGGTATTGGGAATCAGCCCCAGCATTTT. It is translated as CASSEGIGNQPQHF.

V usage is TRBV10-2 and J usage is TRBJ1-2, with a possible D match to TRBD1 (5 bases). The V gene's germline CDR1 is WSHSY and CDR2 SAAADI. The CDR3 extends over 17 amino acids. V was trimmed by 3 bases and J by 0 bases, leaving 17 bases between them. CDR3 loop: CASSEWASGTSNYGYTF. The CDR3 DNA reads TGCGCCAGCAGTGAATGGGCAAGCGGGACCTCTAACTATGGCTACACCTTC.

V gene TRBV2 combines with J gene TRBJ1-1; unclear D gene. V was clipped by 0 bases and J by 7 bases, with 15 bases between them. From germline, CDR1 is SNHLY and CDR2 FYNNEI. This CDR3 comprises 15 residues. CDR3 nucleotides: TGTGCCAGCAGTGAAGCTTCGGGGAATCCCCGTGAAGCTTTCTTT. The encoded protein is CASSEASGNPREAFF. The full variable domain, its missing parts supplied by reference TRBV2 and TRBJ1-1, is EPEVTQTPSHQVTQMGQEVILRCVPISNHLYFYWYRQILGQKVEFLVSFYNNEISEKSEIFDDQFSVERPDGSNFTLKIRSTKLEDSAMYFCASSEASGNPREAFFGQGTRLTVV.

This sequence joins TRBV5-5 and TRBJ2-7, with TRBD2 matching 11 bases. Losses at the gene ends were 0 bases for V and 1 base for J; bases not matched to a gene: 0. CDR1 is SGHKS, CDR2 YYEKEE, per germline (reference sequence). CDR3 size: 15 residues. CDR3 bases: TGTGCCAGCAGCTTGGGGACTAGCGGGTCCTACGAGCAGTACGTC. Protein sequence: CASSLGTSGSYEQYV.

Written as DNA, the CDR3 is TGTGCCAGCAGTTACGAAAACAGGGGTAATTCACCCCTCCACTTT. Translated, it gives CASSYENRGNSPLHF. V usage is TRBV6-5 and J usage is TRBJ1-6, with 7 nucleotides matching TRBD1. V lost 2 bases and J lost 6; bases outside the gene matches: 4. The CDR3 has 15 residues. Germline CDR1 MNHEY, CDR2 SVGAGI.

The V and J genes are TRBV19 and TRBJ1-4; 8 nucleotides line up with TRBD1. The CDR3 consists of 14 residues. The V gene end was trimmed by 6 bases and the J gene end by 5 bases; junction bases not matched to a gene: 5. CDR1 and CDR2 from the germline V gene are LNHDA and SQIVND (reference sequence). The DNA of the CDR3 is TGTGCCAGTAGAACTACAGGGGGGAATGAAAAACTGTTTTTT. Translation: CASRTTGGNEKLFF.

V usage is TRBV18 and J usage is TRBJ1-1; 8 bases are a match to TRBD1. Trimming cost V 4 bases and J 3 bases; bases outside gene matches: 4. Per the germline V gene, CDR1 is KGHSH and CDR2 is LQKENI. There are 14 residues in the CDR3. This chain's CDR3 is CASSRGTGYTEAFF. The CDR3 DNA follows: TGTGCCAGCTCACGAGGGACAGGTTACACTGAAGCTTTCTTT.

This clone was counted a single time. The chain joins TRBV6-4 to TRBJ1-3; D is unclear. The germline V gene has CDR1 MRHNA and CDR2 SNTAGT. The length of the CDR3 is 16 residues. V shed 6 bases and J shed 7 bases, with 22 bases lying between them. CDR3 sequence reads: CASRILGLPSRNTIYF. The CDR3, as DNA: TGTGCCAGCAGGATACTCGGACTGCCATCTCGGAACACCATATATTTT.

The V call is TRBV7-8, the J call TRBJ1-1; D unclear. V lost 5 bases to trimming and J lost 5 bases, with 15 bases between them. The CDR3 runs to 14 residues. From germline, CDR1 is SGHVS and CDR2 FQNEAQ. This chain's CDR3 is CASSHPGTGTEAFF. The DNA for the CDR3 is TGTGCCAGCAGCCACCCGGGCACGGGGACTGAAGCTTTCTTT.

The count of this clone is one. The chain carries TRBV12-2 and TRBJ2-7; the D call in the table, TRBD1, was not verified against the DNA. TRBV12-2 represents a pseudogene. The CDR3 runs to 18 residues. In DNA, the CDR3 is TGTGCAAGTCGCTTGGCCTTAAAACAGGGGCCTCTCTCCTACGAGCAGTACGTC. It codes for CASRLALKQGPLSYEQYV.

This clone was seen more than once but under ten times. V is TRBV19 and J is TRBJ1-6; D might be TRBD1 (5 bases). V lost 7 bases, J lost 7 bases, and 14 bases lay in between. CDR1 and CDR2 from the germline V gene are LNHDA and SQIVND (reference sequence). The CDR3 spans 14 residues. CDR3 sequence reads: CASNPVWGNSPLHF. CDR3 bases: TGTGCCAGTAACCCTGTTTGGGGGAATTCACCCCTCCACTTT.

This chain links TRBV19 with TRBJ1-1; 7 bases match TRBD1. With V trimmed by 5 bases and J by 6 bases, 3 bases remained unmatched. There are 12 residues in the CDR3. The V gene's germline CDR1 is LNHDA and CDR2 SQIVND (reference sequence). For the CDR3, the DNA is TGTGCCAGTAGTGTAACAGGGGCTGAAGCTTTCTTT. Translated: CASSVTGAEAFF. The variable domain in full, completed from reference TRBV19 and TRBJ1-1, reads DGGITQSPKYLFRKEGQNVTLSCEQNLNHDAMYWYRQDPGQGLRLIYYSQIVNDFQKGDIAEGYSVSREKKESFPLTVTSAQKNPTAFYLCASSVTGAEAFFGQGTRLTVV.